This T cell receptor (beta chain) is drawn from a study of tumor and adjacent non-tumor tissue in lung cancer. Whole-study context: Patients comprised about eleven adenocarcinoma, 2 squamous cell carcinoma and 1 small cell lung cancer.

RNA was extracted from bulk tissue without any cell sorting. More than 3 cm separated this lung sample from the edge of the tumor. V shed 5 bases and J shed 4 bases, with 4 bases lying between them. The germline V gene has CDR1 KGHDR and CDR2 SFDVKD. The length of the CDR3 is 12 residues. As concerns this clonotype: Being one base from a much bigger clone, this may be a read error.

A modified ARM-PCR protocol with three rounds of nested PCR amplified TCRbeta. TCRdb reprocessed the multiplex PCR reads with MiXCR, giving one entry per CDR3 protein. The sample has almost 75,000 distinct CDR3 sequences; 55% to 70% are singletons. This chain links TRBV24-1 with TRBJ2-2; D not certain. This TCR derives from a woman aged 45-65 years with non-small cell lung cancer. Sequencing input: distant non-tumor lung tissue. CDR3 amino acids: CATSVPTGELFF. The DNA of the CDR3 is TGTGCCACCAGTGTCCCCACCGGGGAGCTGTTTTTT.